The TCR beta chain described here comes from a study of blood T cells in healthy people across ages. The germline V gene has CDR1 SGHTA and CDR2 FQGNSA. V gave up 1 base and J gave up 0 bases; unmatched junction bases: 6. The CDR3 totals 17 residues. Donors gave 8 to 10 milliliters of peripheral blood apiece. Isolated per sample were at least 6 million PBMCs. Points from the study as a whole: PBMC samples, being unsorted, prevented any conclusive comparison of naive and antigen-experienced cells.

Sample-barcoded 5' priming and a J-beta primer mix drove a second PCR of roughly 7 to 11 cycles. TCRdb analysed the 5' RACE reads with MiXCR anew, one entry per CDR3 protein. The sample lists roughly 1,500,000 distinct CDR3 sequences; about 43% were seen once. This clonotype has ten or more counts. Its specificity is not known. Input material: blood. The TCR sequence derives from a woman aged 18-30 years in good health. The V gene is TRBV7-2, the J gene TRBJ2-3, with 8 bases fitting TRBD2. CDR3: CASSLGLAGSSTDTQYF. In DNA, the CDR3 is TGTGCCAGCAGCTTAGGGCTAGCGGGTTCTAGCACAGATACGCAGTATTTT.